This TCR beta chain is drawn from a study of tumor T cells in aggressive B-cell lymphoma. The CDR3 consists of 15 residues. J was trimmed by 4 bases and V by 2 bases; bases with no gene match: 4. Germline loops: CDR1 MDHEN, CDR2 SYDVKM. Generated by immunoSEQ multiplex PCR, the TCRdb table keeps only in-frame clones and is missing some. Seen here are roughly 11,000 clones, about 91% observed once, and the top ten hold roughly 2.2%. Source material: tumor tissue. The rearrangement uses TRBV28 and TRBJ1-2; 10 bases map to TRBD1. This clonotype was sampled from an adult with diffuse large B cell lymphoma. The CDR3 is CASSLGGQGGYGYTF. The CDR3, as DNA: TGTGCCAGCAGTTTAGGCGGACAGGGGGGCTATGGCTACACCTTC.